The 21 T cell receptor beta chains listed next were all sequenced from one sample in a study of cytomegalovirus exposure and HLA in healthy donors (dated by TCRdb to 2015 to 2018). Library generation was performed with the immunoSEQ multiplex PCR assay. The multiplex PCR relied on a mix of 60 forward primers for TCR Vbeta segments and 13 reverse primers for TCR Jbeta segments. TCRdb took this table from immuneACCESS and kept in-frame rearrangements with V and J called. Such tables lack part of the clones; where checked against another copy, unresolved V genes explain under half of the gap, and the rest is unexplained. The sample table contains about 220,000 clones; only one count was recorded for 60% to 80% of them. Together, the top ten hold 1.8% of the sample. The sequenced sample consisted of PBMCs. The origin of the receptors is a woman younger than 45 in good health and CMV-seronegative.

As DNA, the CDR3 is TGTGCCAGCAGCTTAGCCTGGGGGGGTGATCAGCCCCAGCATTTT. This encodes CASSLAWGGDQPQHF. The chain recombines TRBV7-6 with TRBJ1-5; weak D call: TRBD1 (5 bases). CDR3 size: 15 residues. The V end was cut by 0 bases, the J end by 5 bases, with 11 bases between. The V gene's germline CDR1 is SGHVS and CDR2 FNYEAQ.

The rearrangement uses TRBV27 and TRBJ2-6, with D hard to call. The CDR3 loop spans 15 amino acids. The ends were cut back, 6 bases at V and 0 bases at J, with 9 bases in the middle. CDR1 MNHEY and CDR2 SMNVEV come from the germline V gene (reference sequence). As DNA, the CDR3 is TGTGCCAGCAGACCTACTAACTCTGGGGCCAACGTCCTGACTTTC. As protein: CASRPTNSGANVLTF.

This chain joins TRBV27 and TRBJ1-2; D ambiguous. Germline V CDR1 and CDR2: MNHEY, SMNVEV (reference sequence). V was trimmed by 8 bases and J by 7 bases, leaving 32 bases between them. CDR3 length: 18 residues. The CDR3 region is CASASRSSRLAVGVGYTF. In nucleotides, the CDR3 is TGTGCCAGCGCCTCCCGGTCAAGCAGGCTCGCAGTCGGGGTTGGCTACACCTTC.

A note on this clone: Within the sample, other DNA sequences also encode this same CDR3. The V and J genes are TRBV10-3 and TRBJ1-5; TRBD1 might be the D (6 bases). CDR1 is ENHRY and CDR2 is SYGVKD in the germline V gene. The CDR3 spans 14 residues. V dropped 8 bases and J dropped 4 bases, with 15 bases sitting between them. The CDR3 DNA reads TGTGCCATCTCCCCAGGGCAGGGGAATCAGCCCCAGCATTTT. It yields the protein CAISPGQGNQPQHF.

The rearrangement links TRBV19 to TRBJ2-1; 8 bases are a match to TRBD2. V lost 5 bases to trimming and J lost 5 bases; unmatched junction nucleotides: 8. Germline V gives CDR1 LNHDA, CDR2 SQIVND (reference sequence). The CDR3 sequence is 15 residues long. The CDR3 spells CASSAGIAGNNEQFF. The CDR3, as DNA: TGTGCCAGTAGTGCCGGGATAGCGGGGAACAATGAGCAGTTCTTC.

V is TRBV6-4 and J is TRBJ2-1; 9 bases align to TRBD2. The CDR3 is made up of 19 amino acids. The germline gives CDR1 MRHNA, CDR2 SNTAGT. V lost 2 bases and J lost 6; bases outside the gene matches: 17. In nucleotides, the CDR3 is TGTGCCAGCAGTGACCTCGGAGGGGGGGCTAGCGGGGATATCAATGAGCAGTTCTTC. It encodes CASSDLGGGASGDINEQFF.

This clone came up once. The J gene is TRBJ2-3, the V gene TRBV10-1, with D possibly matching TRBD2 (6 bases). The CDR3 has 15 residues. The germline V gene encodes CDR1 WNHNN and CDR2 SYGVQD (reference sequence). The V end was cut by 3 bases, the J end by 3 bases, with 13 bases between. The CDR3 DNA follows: TGCGCCAGCAGTGAAGGAAGAGGAGGGACAGATACGCAGTATTTT. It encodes CASSEGRGGTDTQYF.

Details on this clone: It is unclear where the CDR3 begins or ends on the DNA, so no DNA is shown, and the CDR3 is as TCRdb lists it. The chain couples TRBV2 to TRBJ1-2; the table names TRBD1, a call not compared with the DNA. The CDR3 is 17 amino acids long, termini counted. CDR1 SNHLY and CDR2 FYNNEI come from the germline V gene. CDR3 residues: CATPTLRGDRGNYGCTF.

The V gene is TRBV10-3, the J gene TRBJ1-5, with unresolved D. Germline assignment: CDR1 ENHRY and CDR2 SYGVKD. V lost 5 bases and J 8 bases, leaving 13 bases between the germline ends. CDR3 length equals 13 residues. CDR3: CAISPGTSEPQHF. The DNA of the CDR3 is TGTGCCATCAGTCCAGGTACCTCAGAGCCCCAGCATTTT.

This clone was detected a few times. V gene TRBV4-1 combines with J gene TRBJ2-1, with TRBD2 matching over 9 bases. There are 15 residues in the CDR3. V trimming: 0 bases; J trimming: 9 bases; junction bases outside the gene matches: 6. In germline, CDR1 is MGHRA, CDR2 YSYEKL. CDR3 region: CASSQEGREGFEQFF. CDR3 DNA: TGCGCCAGCAGCCAAGAGGGGCGGGAGGGCTTTGAGCAGTTCTTC.

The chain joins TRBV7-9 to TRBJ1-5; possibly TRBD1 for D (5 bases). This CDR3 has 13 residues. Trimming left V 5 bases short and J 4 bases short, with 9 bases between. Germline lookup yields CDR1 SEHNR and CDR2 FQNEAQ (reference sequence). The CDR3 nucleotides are TGTGCCAGCAGCCCGACAGAAAATCAGCCCCAGCATTTT. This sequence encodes CASSPTENQPQHF. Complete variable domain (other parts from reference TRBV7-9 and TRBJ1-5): DTGVSQNPRHKITKRGQNVTFRCDPISEHNRLYWYRQTLGQGPEFLTYFQNEAQLEKSRLLSDRFSAERPKGSFSTLEIQRTEQGDSAMYLCASSPTENQPQHFGDGTRLSIL.

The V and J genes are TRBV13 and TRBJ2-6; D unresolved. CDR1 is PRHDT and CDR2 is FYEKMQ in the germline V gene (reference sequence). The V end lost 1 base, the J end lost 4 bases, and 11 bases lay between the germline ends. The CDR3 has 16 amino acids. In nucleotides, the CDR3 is TGTGCCAGCAGCTTAGAGCACGTTGAAGGGGCCAACGTCCTGACTTTC. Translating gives CASSLEHVEGANVLTF.

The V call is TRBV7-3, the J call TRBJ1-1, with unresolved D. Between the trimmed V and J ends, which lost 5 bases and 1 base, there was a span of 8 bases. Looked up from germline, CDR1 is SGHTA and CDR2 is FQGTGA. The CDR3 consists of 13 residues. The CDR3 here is CASSPRRNTEAFF. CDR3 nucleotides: TGTGCCAGCAGCCCGAGAAGGAACACTGAAGCTTTCTTT.

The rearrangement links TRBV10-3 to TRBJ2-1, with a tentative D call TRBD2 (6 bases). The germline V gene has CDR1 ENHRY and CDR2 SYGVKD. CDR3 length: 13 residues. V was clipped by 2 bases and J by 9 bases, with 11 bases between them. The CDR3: CAISEGEEVEQFF. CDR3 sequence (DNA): TGTGCCATCAGTGAGGGGGAGGAGGTTGAGCAGTTCTTC.

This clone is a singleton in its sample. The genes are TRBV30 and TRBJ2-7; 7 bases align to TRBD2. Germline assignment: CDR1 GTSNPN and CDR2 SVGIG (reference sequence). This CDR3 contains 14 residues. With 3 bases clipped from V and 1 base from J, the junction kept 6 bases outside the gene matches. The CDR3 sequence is CAWSGGEGSYEQYF. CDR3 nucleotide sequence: TGTGCCTGGAGCGGCGGGGAGGGGTCCTACGAGCAGTACTTC. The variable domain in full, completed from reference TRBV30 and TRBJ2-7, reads SQTIHQWPATLVQPVGSPLSLECTVEGTSNPNLYWYRQAAGRGLQLLFYSVGIGQISSEVPQNLSASRPQDRQFILSSKKLLLSDSGFYLCAWSGGEGSYEQYFGPGTRLTVT.

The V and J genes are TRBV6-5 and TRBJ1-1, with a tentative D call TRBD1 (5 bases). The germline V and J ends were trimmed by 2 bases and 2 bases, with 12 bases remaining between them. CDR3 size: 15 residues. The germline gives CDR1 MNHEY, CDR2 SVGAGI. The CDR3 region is CASSYEGARNTEAFF. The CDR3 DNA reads TGTGCCAGCAGTTACGAAGGGGCTAGAAACACTGAAGCTTTCTTT.

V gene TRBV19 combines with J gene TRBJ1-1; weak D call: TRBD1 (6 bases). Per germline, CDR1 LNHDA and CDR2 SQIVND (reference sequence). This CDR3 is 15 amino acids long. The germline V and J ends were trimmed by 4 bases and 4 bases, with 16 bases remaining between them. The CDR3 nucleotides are TGTGCCAGTAGTACCCCCCATGGGGGCTCCACTGAAGCTTTCTTT. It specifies CASSTPHGGSTEAFF. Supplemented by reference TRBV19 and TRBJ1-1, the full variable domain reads DGGITQSPKYLFRKEGQNVTLSCEQNLNHDAMYWYRQDPGQGLRLIYYSQIVNDFQKGDIAEGYSVSREKKESFPLTVTSAQKNPTAFYLCASSTPHGGSTEAFFGQGTRLTVV.

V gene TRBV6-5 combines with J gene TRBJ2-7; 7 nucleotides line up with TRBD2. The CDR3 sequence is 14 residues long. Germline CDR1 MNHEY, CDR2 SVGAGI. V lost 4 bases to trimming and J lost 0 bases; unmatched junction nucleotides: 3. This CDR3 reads CASSLAGYSYEQYF. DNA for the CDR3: TGTGCCAGCAGTTTAGCGGGTTACTCCTACGAGCAGTACTTC.

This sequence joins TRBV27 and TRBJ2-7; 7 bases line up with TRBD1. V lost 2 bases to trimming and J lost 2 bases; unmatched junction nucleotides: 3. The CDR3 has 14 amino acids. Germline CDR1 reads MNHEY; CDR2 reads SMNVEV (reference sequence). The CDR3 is CASSLGQGAYEQYF. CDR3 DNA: TGTGCCAGCAGTTTAGGGCAGGGGGCCTACGAGCAGTACTTC.

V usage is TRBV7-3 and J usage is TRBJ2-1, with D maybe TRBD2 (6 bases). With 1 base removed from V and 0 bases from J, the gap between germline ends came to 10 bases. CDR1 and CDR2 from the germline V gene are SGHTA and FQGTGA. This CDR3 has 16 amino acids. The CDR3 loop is CASSLNAGLSYNEQFF. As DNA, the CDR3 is TGTGCCAGCAGCTTAAACGCGGGGCTCTCCTACAATGAGCAGTTCTTC. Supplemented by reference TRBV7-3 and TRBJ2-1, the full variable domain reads GAGVSQTPSNKVTEKGKYVELRCDPISGHTALYWYRQSLGQGPEFLIYFQGTGAADDSGLPNDRFFAVRPEGSVSTLKIQRTERGDSAVYLCASSLNAGLSYNEQFFGPGTRLTVL.

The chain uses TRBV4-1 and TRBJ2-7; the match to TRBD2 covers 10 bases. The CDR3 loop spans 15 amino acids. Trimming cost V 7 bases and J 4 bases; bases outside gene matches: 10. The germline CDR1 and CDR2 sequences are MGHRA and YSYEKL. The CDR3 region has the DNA TGCGCCAGCACTATCTTAGCGGGGGGCCCTTACGAGCAGTACTTC. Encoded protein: CASTILAGGPYEQYF.